This note documents a single TCR beta chain sequence. Its antigen is not identified. There are 15 residues in the CDR3. Germline V gene data show CDR1 as SNHLY and CDR2 as FYNNEI. With 7 bases removed from V and 8 bases from J, the gap between germline ends came to 21 bases. This sample was taken from a study of radiotherapy plus CTLA-4 blockade in lung cancer. Overall study context: Patients showed objective responses in 18% of cases, and disease control was achieved by about 31%. Broader study findings: Best predicting response, reportedly, were early blood T cell clone dynamics, with interferon-beta. Subsequent to radiotherapy plus ipilimumab, tumor-derived TCR clones underwent expansion in blood.

Using immunoSEQ multiplex PCR, the repertoire was profiled, and TCRdb retains in-frame clones only, with some absent. This table holds more than 40,000 clones, 60% to 80% found once. Focal radiation with ipilimumab CTLA-4 blockade was given to patients with chemo-refractory metastatic non-small-cell lung cancer. Sequencing used peripheral blood, obtained from a patient treated with radiotherapy plus ipilimumab. This clonotype was obtained from a human donor with non-small cell lung cancer who had stable disease on radiotherapy plus ipilimumab. The chain has TRBV2 and TRBJ1-5; D is undetermined. For the CDR3, the DNA is TGTGCCAGCAAGACGGGCCTCATGACCATGGAGCCCCAGCATTTT. It encodes CASKTGLMTMEPQHF.